Sequencing of this T cell receptor (beta chain) was carried out in a study of T cell responses to AZD1222 COVID-19 vaccine. Clones were read by immunoSEQ multiplex PCR, and TCRdb kept only the in-frame ones, dropping some. This repertoire shows around 200,000 clones, around 90% found once; its top ten account for roughly 0.5%. The germline gives CDR1 SGHAT, CDR2 FQNNGV. The CDR3 consists of 15 residues. Trimming stripped 0 bases from V and 2 bases from J, with 8 bases between. This TCR was sampled from an adult in good health. V usage is TRBV11-2 and J usage is TRBJ1-5; no clear D gene. This specimen consisted of peripheral blood, obtained on day 0 of AZD1222 vaccination. CDR3 loop: CASSLDPGGNQPQHF. CDR3 coding DNA: TGTGCCAGCAGCTTAGATCCGGGAGGCAATCAGCCCCAGCATTTT.